Below, 29 T cell receptor beta chains from the same sample are listed, as sequenced in a study of T cell clonality in common variable immunodeficiency. Study results and limitations: Reportedly, TCR beta sequences from common variable immunodeficiency showed fewer deletions and N-nucleotide insertions.

The assay was immunoSEQ multiplex PCR, and TCRdb's table has in-frame clones only and misses some. The sample is made up of fewer than 35,000 clones, none counted only once. Antigen specificity for these receptors is unknown. Material for sequencing was peripheral blood mononuclear cells. Every receptor here comes from a human donor with common variable immunodeficiency.

About this clone: The CDR3 end lies 3 residues beyond the end of the read and is filled in from the germline J gene. The J gene is TRBJ2-2, the V gene TRBV7-9; TRBD2 matches 7 bases. CDR1 SEHNR and CDR2 FQNEAQ come from the germline V gene (reference sequence). V lost 5 bases to trimming and J lost 3 bases; unmatched junction nucleotides: 6. CDR3 length equals 15 residues. CDR3 DNA, as far as it was read: TGTGCCAGCAGCCCCTCCGGGGGGTACACCGGGGAG. Encoded protein: CASSPSGGYTGE. The entire CDR3 sequence reads CASSPSGGYTGELFF.

With regard to this clone: The read terminates 3 residues before the CDR3 end, so the remaining end is supplied by the germline J gene. The chain combines TRBV7-9 with TRBJ2-7, with 12 bases that match TRBD2. Germline V CDR1 and CDR2: SEHNR, FQNEAQ (reference sequence). This CDR3 is built from 15 residues. Trimming took 5 bases from V and 1 from J; bases not matched to a gene: 3. The CDR3 DNA, read in part, is TGTGCCAGCAGCCCGACTAGCGGGGGTTCCTACGAG. Amino acids: CASSPTSGGSYE. The CDR3 in full is CASSPTSGGSYEQYF.

This clone was detected many times. The junction does not match germline at one end; this may be a read error. The read ends 3 residues early relative to the CDR3; the germline J gene fills the gap. This rearrangement joins TRBV29-1 to TRBJ2-3; TRBD2 matches 10 bases. The CDR3 sequence is 14 residues long. The germline V gene encodes CDR1 SQVTM and CDR2 ANQGSEA. CDR3 DNA (partial): TGCAGCGTAGAAGGGCTAGCGGGGGTAGATACG. It codes for CSVEGLAGVDT. The complete CDR3 sequence is CSVEGLAGVDTQYF.

This clone was observed at least ten times. The read comes to an end 3 residues before the CDR3 does, leaving the germline J gene to fill in the end. The chain links TRBV18 to TRBJ1-1, with 11 bases matching TRBD1. The CDR3 is made up of 13 amino acids. Germline trimming cut 5 bases from V and 5 bases from J; bases unmatched to any gene: 1. CDR1 KGHSH and CDR2 LQKENI come from the germline V gene. Partial CDR3 DNA: TGTGCCAGCTCAGGGGACAGGGGGACTGAA. This codes for CASSGDRGTE. The entire CDR3 sequence reads CASSGDRGTEAFF.

In the case of this clone: The CDR3 end lies 3 residues beyond the end of the read and is filled in from the germline J gene. The chain uses TRBV7-7 and TRBJ2-5, with 10 nucleotides matching TRBD1. In germline, CDR1 is SSHAT, CDR2 FNYEAQ (reference sequence). This CDR3 comprises 15 residues. Trimming at V came to 1 base and at J to 2 bases, leaving 1 base not matched to a gene. The CDR3 DNA, read in part, is TGTGCCAGCAGCTTAGGGGGACAGGGGCAAGAGACC. Translating gives CASSLGGQGQET. The entire CDR3 sequence reads CASSLGGQGQETQYF.

This clone was observed at least ten times. The read falls 3 residues short of the CDR3 end, and the missing part is taken from the germline J gene. The chain uses TRBV20-1 and TRBJ2-7, with TRBD1 matching over 9 bases. Germline V gives CDR1 DFQATT, CDR2 SNEGSKA (reference sequence). CDR3 size: 14 residues. Trimming cost V 6 bases and J 6 bases; bases outside gene matches: 12. CDR3 bases read: TGCAGTGCCCGCTCCGGGACAGGGACATCCGAG. Translating it yields CSARSGTGTSE. The entire CDR3 reads CSARSGTGTSEQYF.

This clone occurred a few times. The read terminates 3 residues before the CDR3 end, so the remaining end is supplied by the germline J gene. The chain links TRBV5-3 to TRBJ1-1, with 10 positions matching TRBD1. TRBV5-3 has ORF status, its function being uncertain. V gave up 0 bases and J gave up 3 bases; unmatched junction bases: 14. This CDR3 has 19 amino acids. This chain's CDR3 is CARSLARDRGRQRDTEAFF. The CDR3 DNA, read in part, is TGTGCCAGAAGCTTGGCGCGGGACAGGGGTAGACAAAGAGACACTGAA.

There are many counts of this clone. The read terminates 3 residues before the CDR3 end, so the remaining end is supplied by the germline J gene. The J gene is TRBJ1-2, the V gene TRBV11-2, with D unresolved. The V end lost 2 bases, the J end lost 5 bases, and 9 bases lay between the germline ends. This CDR3 has 13 residues. Germline V gives CDR1 SGHAT, CDR2 FQNNGV. The CDR3 loop is CASSLFRQYGYTF. The CDR3 DNA, read in part, is TGTGCCAGCAGCTTATTTCGCCAGTATGGC.

This clone came up many times. The DNA ends 3 residues before the CDR3 does, and the rest of the CDR3 is filled in from the germline J gene. J is TRBJ1-1 and V is TRBV6-1, with 7 bases fitting TRBD1. In germline, CDR1 is MNHNS, CDR2 SASEGT. The CDR3 runs 14 residues. The trim removed 3 bases at V and 1 base at J, leaving 2 bases unmatched. CDR3 loop: CASSDWTGNTEAFF. The DNA read from the CDR3 is TGTGCCAGCAGTGACTGGACAGGGAACACTGAA.

In regard to this clone: The observed sequence ends 3 residues before the CDR3 terminus, with the missing tail filled in from the germline J gene. The chain links TRBV6-2 or TRBV6-3 to TRBJ2-1; D is ambiguous. The CDR3 runs 14 residues. The V end was cut by 4 bases, the J end by 8 bases, with 15 bases between. CDR1 is MNHEY, CDR2 SVGEGT, per germline. CDR3 protein: CASSSPPGYDEQFF. Partial CDR3 DNA: TGTGCCAGCAGTTCGCCGCCCGGGTACGATGAG.

On this clone: The missing CDR3 end, 3 residues past where the read stops, is filled in from the germline J gene. The chain carries TRBV20-1 and TRBJ2-5; the match to TRBD2 covers 10 bases. The CDR3 has 13 amino acids. Germline CDR1 and CDR2: DFQATT and SNEGSKA (reference sequence). With 3 bases clipped from V and 4 bases from J, the junction kept 2 bases outside the gene matches. Incomplete CDR3 DNA: TGCAGTGCTAGTAGCGGGGGGCCAGAGACC. Translated: CSASSGGPET. The CDR3 as a whole reads CSASSGGPETQYF.

With respect to this clone: Coverage ceases 3 residues before the CDR3 finishes, and the germline J gene fills in the end. The rearrangement uses TRBV30 and TRBJ1-1; D possibly corresponds to TRBD1 (5 bases). This CDR3 contains 11 residues. Germline V CDR1 and CDR2: GTSNPN, SVGIG (reference sequence). CDR3 DNA, as far as it was read: TGTGCCTGGAAGGACACCGGGGAA. This translates into CAWKDTGE. The CDR3 in full is CAWKDTGEAFF.

In this sample, this clone turned up a few times. The CDR3 end falls 3 residues outside the read, so it is completed with the germline J gene. V is TRBV7-6 and J is TRBJ2-5; 7 bases align to TRBD2. The CDR3 extends over 15 amino acids. With V trimmed by 8 bases and J by 5 bases, 14 bases remained unmatched. The germline gives CDR1 SGHVS, CDR2 FNYEAQ. The CDR3 is CASANSRGVGETQYF. The covered CDR3 bases are TGTGCCAGCGCCAATTCTCGGGGGGTTGGGGAGACC.

With respect to this clone: Sequencing ends 3 residues short of the CDR3 end; the germline J gene provides the rest. The chain combines TRBV20-1 with TRBJ1-2; the match to TRBD1 covers 11 bases. The germline gives CDR1 DFQATT, CDR2 SNEGSKA (reference sequence). J gave up 5 bases and V 5 bases, and 7 bases lay outside the gene matches. CDR3 length: 14 residues. The CDR3 protein is CSADTGTGGYGYTF. Incomplete CDR3 DNA: TGCAGTGCTGACACCGGGACAGGGGGATATGGC.

Concerning this clone itself: The read halts 3 residues ahead of the CDR3 end, with the missing end drawn from the germline J gene. V is TRBV5-1 and J is TRBJ1-2; TRBD1 matches at 10 bases. This CDR3 is 17 amino acids long. CDR1 is SGHRS, CDR2 YFSETQ, per germline. The trim removed 4 bases at V and 3 bases at J, leaving 12 bases unmatched. CDR3 DNA (partial): TGCGCCAGCAGCCCGGACCTCGGACAGGGGGTTTACTATGGC. Protein sequence: CASSPDLGQGVYYG. The whole CDR3 sequence is CASSPDLGQGVYYGYTF.

This clone was seen many times. The CDR3 is cut off 3 residues early in the read; its end comes from the germline J gene. The chain recombines TRBV2 with TRBJ2-1; the D gene could be TRBD1 or TRBD2 (5 bases each). The V gene's germline CDR1 is SNHLY and CDR2 FYNNEI. With 4 bases removed from V and 0 bases from J, the gap between germline ends came to 13 bases. CDR3 length: 16 residues. This chain's CDR3 is CASSGQGGSSYNEQFF. The CDR3 DNA, read in part, is TGTGCCAGCAGTGGCCAGGGTGGGAGCTCCTACAATGAG.

This clone was counted ten times or more. The CDR3 is cut off 3 residues early in the read; its end comes from the germline J gene. The V and J genes are TRBV4-1 and TRBJ1-1; 8 nucleotides line up with TRBD1. Trimming removed 1 base from V and 1 base from J; junction bases left unmatched: 5. Looked up from germline, CDR1 is MGHRA and CDR2 is YSYEKL. The CDR3 loop spans 16 amino acids. The sequenced CDR3 bases are TGCGCCAGCAGCCAAGCCCAGGGGGCATCGAACACTGAA. This codes for CASSQAQGASNTE. In full, the CDR3 is CASSQAQGASNTEAFF.

The CDR3 region is CASSIDVTGQYGYTF. The CDR3 bases that were read are TGTGCCAGTAGTATAGATGTTACAGGACAATATGGC. The chain recombines TRBV19 with TRBJ1-2; weak D call: TRBD1 (5 bases). The read ends 3 residues early relative to the CDR3; the germline J gene fills the gap. Trimming cost V 0 bases and J 5 bases, with 13 bases left between them. The CDR3 is 15 residues long. Germline loops: CDR1 LNHDA, CDR2 SQIVND (reference sequence).

This clone came up many times. The chain's CDR3 is CASKQAQGGVGTQYF. The covered CDR3 bases are TGTGCCAGCAAGCAAGCCCAGGGGGGCGTGGGGACC. The V call is TRBV2, the J call TRBJ2-5; D is perhaps TRBD1 (7 bases). The read ends 3 residues early relative to the CDR3; the germline J gene fills the gap. The CDR3 loop spans 15 amino acids. Trimming took 7 bases from V and 7 from J, leaving 22 bases between them. Germline V gene sequence: CDR1 SNHLY, CDR2 FYNNEI.

Turning to this clone: The CDR3 is cut off 3 residues early in the read; its end comes from the germline J gene. J is TRBJ1-2 and V is TRBV5-1; the match to TRBD1 covers 9 bases. CDR1 is SGHRS and CDR2 is YFSETQ in the germline V gene. V shed 2 bases, J shed 4 bases, and the junction held 27 bases outside the gene matches. The CDR3 length is 22 residues. The CDR3 DNA, read in part, is TGCGCCAGCAGCTTCGGTCGGTTTTCTACAGGGGGCAGCTTTCCTATAACCTATGGC. This gives the protein CASSFGRFSTGGSFPITYG. The entire CDR3 is CASSFGRFSTGGSFPITYGYTF.

This clone was counted between two and nine times. The read comes to an end 3 residues before the CDR3 does, leaving the germline J gene to fill in the end. The V and J genes are TRBV30 and TRBJ1-3; the D gene is possibly TRBD1 (6 bases). Trimming shortened V by 4 bases and J by 0 bases, and 13 bases separated the two germline ends. Germline assignment: CDR1 GTSNPN and CDR2 SVGIG (reference sequence). This CDR3 has 15 residues. The sequenced CDR3 bases are TGTGCCTGGATAAGGGGGGGACTCTCTGGAAACACC. Translated, it gives CAWIRGGLSGNT. The full CDR3 protein is CAWIRGGLSGNTIYF. Supplemented by reference TRBV30 and TRBJ1-3, the full variable domain reads SQTIHQWPATLVQPVGSPLSLECTVEGTSNPNLYWYRQAAGRGLQLLFYSVGIGQISSEVPQNLSASRPQDRQFILSSKKLLLSDSGFYLCAWIRGGLSGNTIYFGEGSWLTVV.

This clone occurred a few times. The read finishes 3 residues shy of the CDR3 end, and the germline J gene is used to complete it. This chain uses TRBV7-2 with TRBJ1-1, with TRBD1 matching over 7 bases. The CDR3 has 13 amino acids. Germline CDR1 reads SGHTA; CDR2 reads FQGNSA. Incomplete CDR3 DNA: TGTGCCAGCAGCGTCGGACAGGCCTCTCGA. This codes for CASSVGQASR. The whole CDR3 region reads CASSVGQASRAFF.

This clone was seen ten or more times. The junction departs from the called germline gene at one end, perhaps through a read error. From the germline J gene comes the end of the CDR3, since the read stops 3 residues before it. This rearrangement joins TRBV4-2 to TRBJ1-4; no reliable D call. The CDR3 runs 16 residues. Germline CDR1 and CDR2: LGHNA and YNFKEQ. The sequenced part of the CDR3 DNA is TGCGCCAGCAGCCAATCCAGACACACAACTAATGAAAAA. It codes for CASSQSRHTTNEK. The complete CDR3 protein is CASSQSRHTTNEKLFF.

There are a few counts of this clone. The DNA ends 3 residues before the CDR3 does, and the rest of the CDR3 is filled in from the germline J gene. The chain is built from TRBV2 and TRBJ1-5; 12 nucleotides align to TRBD1. The V and J ends lost 4 bases and 2 bases, in that order; junction bases with no gene match: 6. This CDR3 is 17 amino acids long. CDR1 is SNHLY, CDR2 FYNNEI, per germline. Incomplete CDR3 DNA: TGTGCCAGCAGTGGAGGGACAGGGGGCATGGGCAATCAGCCC. It translates to CASSGGTGGMGNQP. The full CDR3 reads CASSGGTGGMGNQPQHF.

The table lists this clone with a few counts. From the germline J gene comes the end of the CDR3, since the read stops 3 residues before it. The chain combines TRBV18 with TRBJ2-5, with 13 bases matching TRBD2. This CDR3 contains 18 residues. Per germline, CDR1 KGHSH and CDR2 LQKENI. Trimming cost V 6 bases and J 1 base; bases outside gene matches: 11. The covered CDR3 bases are TGTGCCAGCTCGCGCGGACTAGCGGGGGCCTCGATCCAAGAGACC. As protein: CASSRGLAGASIQET. In full, the CDR3 is CASSRGLAGASIQETQYF.

The DNA read from the CDR3 is TGTGCCAGTAGTAAGGGCGCTGAAACTGAA. It specifies CASSKGAETE. The CDR3, in full, reads CASSKGAETEAFF. This sequence joins TRBV19 and TRBJ1-1; D is unclear. With the read ending 3 residues before the CDR3 end, the germline J gene is used to fill in that end. Trimming removed 4 bases at V and 5 bases at J, with 11 bases between. CDR3 length: 13 amino acids. Germline V gene sequence: CDR1 LNHDA, CDR2 SQIVND (reference sequence).

This clone was recorded many times. The CDR3 end falls 3 residues outside the read, so it is completed with the germline J gene. V and J are TRBV11-2 and TRBJ1-2; D possibly corresponds to TRBD1 (6 bases). Germline CDR1 and CDR2: SGHAT and FQNNGV. Trimming cost V 2 bases and J 3 bases, with 7 bases left between them. The CDR3 totals 13 residues. CDR3 amino acids: CASSLTGYYGYTF. Incomplete CDR3 DNA: TGTGCCAGCAGCTTAACAGGGTACTATGGC.

This clone turned up a few times. Read data end 3 residues before the CDR3 end; the end is taken from the germline J gene. V is TRBV11-2 and J is TRBJ2-7; D is unclear. Trimming left V 1 base short and J 0 bases short, with 4 bases between. This CDR3 has 13 residues. The germline V gene has CDR1 SGHAT and CDR2 FQNNGV. CDR3 sequence: CASSLGYSYEQYF. The CDR3 DNA, read in part, is TGTGCCAGCAGCTTAGGCTACTCCTACGAG.

On this clone: Coverage ceases 3 residues before the CDR3 finishes, and the germline J gene fills in the end. The chain couples TRBV5-6 to TRBJ2-3; 8 bases fit TRBD2. The CDR3 length is 14 residues. Per germline, CDR1 SGHDT and CDR2 YYEEEE. Losses at the gene ends were 4 bases for V and 4 bases for J; bases not matched to a gene: 5. The DNA read from the CDR3 is TGTGCCAGCAGCCGGGGGGGGCCCCCAGATACG. Translated: CASSRGGPPDT. The whole CDR3 protein is CASSRGGPPDTQYF.